The sequence of this TCR beta chain was determined in a study of CD8 T cells in ankylosing spondylitis. Study-wide points: The clones that were linked to disease were reported to be significantly enriched in matched synovial fluid samples from ankylosing spondylitis patients. The disease-linked clones had a CD8+ phenotype and low blood frequencies. In the blood and synovial fluid of reactive arthritis, some motif variants had been previously reported. For ankylosing spondylitis blood, a TCR beta motif of 7 or 8 highly homologous variants appeared characteristic.

Researchers built TCR beta libraries using quantitative 5'-RACE with molecular barcodes. TCRdb passed the 5' RACE reads through MiXCR, listing each CDR3 protein once. The table has roughly 700,000 distinct CDR3 sequences, roughly 19% seen once. Points on this clonotype: Antigen specificity is unknown.

From germline, CDR1 is LGHDT and CDR2 YNNKEL (reference sequence). Deletions cut 2 bases from V and 5 bases from J, with 13 bases between. This CDR3 is built from 15 residues. The sample consisted of blood, either unsorted or a sorted T cell fraction (not recorded which). The chain combines TRBV3-1 with TRBJ2-1; a weak D match, TRBD1 (6 bases). The sequence was collected from a male donor with ankylosing spondylitis. CDR3: CASSQTVEGDNEQFF. CDR3 coding DNA: TGTGCCAGCAGCCAAACTGTCGAGGGGGACAATGAGCAGTTCTTC.